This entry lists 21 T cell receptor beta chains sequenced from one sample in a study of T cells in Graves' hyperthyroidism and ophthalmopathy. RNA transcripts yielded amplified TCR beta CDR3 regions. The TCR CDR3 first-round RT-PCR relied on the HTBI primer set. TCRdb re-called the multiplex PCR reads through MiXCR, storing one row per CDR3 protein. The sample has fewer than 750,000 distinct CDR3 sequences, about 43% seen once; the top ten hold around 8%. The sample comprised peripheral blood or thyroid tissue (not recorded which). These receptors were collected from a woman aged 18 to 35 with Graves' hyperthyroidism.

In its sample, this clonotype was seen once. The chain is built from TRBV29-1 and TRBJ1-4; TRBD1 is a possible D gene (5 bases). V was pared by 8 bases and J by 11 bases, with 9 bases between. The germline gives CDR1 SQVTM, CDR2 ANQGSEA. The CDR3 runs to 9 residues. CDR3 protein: CSLGGKLFF. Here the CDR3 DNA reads TGCAGCTTGGGGGGGAAACTGTTTTTT.

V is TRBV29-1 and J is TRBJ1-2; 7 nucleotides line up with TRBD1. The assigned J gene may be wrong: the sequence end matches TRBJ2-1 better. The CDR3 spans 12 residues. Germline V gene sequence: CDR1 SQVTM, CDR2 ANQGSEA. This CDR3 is CSAGQAPMEQFF. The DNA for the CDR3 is TGCAGCGCCGGACAGGCGCCTATGGAGCAGTTCTTC.

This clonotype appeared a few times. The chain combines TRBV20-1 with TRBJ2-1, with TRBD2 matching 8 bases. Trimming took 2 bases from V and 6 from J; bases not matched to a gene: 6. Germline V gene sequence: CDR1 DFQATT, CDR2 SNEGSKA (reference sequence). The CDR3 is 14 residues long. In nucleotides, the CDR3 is TGCAGTGCTAGACCGGGACTAGGCTTCAATGAGCAGTTCTTC. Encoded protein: CSARPGLGFNEQFF.

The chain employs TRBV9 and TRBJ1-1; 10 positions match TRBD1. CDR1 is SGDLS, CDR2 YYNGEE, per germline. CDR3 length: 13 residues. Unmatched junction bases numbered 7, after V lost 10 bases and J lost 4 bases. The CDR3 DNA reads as TGTGCCGGGGGACAGGGGCAGAGCACTGAAGCTTTCTTT. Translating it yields CAGGQGQSTEAFF.

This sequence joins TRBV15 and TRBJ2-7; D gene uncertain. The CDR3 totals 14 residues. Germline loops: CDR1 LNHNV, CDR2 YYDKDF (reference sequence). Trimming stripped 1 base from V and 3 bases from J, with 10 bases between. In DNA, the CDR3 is TGTGCCACCAGCAGAGGGACGGATCACTACGAGCAGTACTTC. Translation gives CATSRGTDHYEQYF.

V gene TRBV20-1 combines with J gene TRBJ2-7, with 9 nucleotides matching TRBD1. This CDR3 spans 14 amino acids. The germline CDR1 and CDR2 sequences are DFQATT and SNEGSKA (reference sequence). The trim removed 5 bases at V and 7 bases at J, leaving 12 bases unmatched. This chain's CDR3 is CSARPGTGNNEQYF. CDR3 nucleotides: TGCAGTGCTCGTCCCGGGACAGGGAACAATGAGCAGTACTTC.

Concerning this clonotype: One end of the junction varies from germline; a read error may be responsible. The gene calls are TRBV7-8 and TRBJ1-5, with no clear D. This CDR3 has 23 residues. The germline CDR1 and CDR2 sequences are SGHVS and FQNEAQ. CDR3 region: CATSSSGVCHTHDALCSNQPQHF. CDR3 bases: TGTGCCACCAGCTCCTCTGGGGTTTGCCACACTCATGATGCGCTGTGTAGCAATCAGCCCCAGCATTTT.

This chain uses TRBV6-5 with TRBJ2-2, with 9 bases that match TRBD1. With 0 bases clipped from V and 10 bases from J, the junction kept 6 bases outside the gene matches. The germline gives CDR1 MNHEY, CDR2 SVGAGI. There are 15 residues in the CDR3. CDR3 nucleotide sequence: TGTGCCAGCAGTTACTCGGGACAGGGCGGTGAGGAGCTGTTTTTT. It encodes CASSYSGQGGEELFF.

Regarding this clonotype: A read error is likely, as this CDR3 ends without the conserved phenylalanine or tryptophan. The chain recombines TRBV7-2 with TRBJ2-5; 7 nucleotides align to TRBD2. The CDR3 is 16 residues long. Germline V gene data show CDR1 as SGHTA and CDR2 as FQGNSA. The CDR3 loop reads CASSFLSSRGQETQYL. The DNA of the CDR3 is TGCGCCAGCAGCTTTTTATCTTCGCGGGGGCAAGAGACCCAGTACCTC.

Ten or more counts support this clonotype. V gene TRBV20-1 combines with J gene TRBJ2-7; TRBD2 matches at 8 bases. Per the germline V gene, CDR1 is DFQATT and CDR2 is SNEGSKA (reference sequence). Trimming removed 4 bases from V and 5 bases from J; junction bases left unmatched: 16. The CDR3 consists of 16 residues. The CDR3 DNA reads TGCAGTGCTACACGGATTCCGGGACTAGAGTTCCACGAGCAGTACTTC. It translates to CSATRIPGLEFHEQYF.

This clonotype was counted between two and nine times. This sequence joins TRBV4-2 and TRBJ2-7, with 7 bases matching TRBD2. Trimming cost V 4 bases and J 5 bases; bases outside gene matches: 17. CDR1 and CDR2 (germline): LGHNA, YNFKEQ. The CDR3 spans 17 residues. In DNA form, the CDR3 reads TGTGCCAGCAGCCTTCGCGCTTTCAGCGGGAAGCTCCACGAGCAGTACTTC. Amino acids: CASSLRAFSGKLHEQYF.

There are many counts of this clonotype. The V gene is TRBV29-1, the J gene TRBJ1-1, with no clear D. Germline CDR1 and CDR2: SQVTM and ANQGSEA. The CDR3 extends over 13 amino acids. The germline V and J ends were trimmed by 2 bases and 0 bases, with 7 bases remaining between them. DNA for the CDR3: TGCAGCGTTGAAAGGGCAGTGAACACTGAAGCTTTCTTT. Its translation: CSVERAVNTEAFF.

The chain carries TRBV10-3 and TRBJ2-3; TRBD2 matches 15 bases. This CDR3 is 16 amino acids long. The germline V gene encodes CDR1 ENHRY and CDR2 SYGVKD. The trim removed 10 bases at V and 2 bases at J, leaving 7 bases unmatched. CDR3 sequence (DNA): TGTGCCACCCGGACTAGCGGGAGGGCCCCCACAGATACGCAGTATTTT. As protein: CATRTSGRAPTDTQYF.

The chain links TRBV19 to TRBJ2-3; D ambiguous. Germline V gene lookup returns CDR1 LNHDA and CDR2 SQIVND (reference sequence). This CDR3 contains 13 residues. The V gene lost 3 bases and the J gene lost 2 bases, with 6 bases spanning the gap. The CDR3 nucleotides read TGTGCCAGTAGTATGTCTGCCACAGATACGCAGTATTTT. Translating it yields CASSMSATDTQYF. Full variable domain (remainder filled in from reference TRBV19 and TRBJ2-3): DGGITQSPKYLFRKEGQNVTLSCEQNLNHDAMYWYRQDPGQGLRLIYYSQIVNDFQKGDIAEGYSVSREKKESFPLTVTSAQKNPTAFYLCASSMSATDTQYFGPGTRLTVL.

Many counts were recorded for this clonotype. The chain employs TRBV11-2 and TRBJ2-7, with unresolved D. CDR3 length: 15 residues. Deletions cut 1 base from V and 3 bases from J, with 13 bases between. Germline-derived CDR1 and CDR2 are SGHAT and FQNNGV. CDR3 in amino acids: CASSLGALNRYEQYF. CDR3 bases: TGTGCCAGCAGCTTAGGAGCGCTTAACCGCTACGAGCAGTACTTC.

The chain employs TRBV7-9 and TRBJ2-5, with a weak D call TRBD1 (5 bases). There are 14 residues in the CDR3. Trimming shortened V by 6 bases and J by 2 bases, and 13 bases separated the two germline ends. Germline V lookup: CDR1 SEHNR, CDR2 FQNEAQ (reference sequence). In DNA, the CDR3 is TGTGCCAGCAGTCTACAGGACGGACAAGAGACCCAGTACTTC. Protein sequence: CASSLQDGQETQYF.

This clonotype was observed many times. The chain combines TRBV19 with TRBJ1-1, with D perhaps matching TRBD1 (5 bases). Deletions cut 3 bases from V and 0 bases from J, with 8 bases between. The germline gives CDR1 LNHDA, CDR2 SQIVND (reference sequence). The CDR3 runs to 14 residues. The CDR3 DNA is TGTGCCAGTAGTATCTGGGGCATGAACACTGAAGCTTTCTTT. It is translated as CASSIWGMNTEAFF.

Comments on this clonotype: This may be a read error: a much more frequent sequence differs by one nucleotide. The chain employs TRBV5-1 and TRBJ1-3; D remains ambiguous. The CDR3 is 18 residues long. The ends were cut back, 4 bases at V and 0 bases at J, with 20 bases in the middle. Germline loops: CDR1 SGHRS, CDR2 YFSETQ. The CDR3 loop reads CASSLGTGHPTSGNTIYF. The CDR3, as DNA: TGCGCCAGCAGCCTCGGCACCGGGCACCCAACCTCTGGAAACACCATATATTTT.

In nucleotides, the CDR3 is TGCAGCGTTGAGCCTAGCGGGAGTGAGACCCAGTACTTC. This codes for CSVEPSGSETQYF. This chain links TRBV29-1 with TRBJ2-5, with TRBD2 matching over 10 bases. CDR3 length: 13 amino acids. After removal of 3 bases from V and 5 bases from J, the junction contained 3 bases not matched to a gene. Per germline, CDR1 SQVTM and CDR2 ANQGSEA.

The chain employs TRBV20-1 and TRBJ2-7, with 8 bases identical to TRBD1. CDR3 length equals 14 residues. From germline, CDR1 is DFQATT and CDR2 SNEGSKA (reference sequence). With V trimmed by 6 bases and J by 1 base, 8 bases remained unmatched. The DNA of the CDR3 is TGCAGTGCAACCGGGACAGGTTCATCCTACGAGCAGTACTTC. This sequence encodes CSATGTGSSYEQYF.

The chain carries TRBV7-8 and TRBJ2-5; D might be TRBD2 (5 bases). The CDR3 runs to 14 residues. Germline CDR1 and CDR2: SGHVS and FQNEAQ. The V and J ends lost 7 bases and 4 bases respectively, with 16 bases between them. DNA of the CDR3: TGTGCCAGCACCCTAACCGTGGGGAGAGAGACCCAGTACTTC. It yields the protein CASTLTVGRETQYF.